The clone carrying this T cell receptor beta chain showed up just a few times. TCRdb reanalysed the RT-PCR reads using MiXCR and keeps one entry per CDR3 protein. The sample lists 80,000 to 90,000 distinct CDR3 sequences, around 48% occurring once. This entry comes from a study of patients and donors after allogeneic stem cell transplantation. This clonotype was sampled from a human donor who was either an allogeneic HSCT recipient or a stem cell or donor lymphocyte infusion donor (not recorded which). It is not recorded whose cells these are; they may come from a transplant donor. The sample consisted of blood, either unsorted or a sorted T cell fraction (not recorded which).

The CDR3 bases are TGTGCCATCAGACAAGGGGGCACTGAAGCTTTCTTT. This codes for CAIRQGGTEAFF. The chain uses TRBV10-3 and TRBJ1-1; D perhaps matches TRBD1 (6 bases). The CDR3 has 12 amino acids. The V end lost 6 bases, the J end lost 4 bases, and 9 bases lay between the germline ends. Germline values: CDR1 ENHRY, CDR2 SYGVKD.